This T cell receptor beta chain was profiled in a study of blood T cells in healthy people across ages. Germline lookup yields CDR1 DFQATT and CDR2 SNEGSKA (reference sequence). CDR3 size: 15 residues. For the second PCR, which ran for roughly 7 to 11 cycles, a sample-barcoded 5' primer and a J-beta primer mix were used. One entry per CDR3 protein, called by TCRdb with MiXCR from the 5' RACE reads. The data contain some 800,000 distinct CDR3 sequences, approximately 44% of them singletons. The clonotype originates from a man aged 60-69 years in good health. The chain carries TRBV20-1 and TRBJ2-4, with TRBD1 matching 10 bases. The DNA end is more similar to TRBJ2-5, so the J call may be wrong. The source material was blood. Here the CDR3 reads CSARRGTGDFETQYF. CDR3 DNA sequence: TGCAGTGCTAGACGGGGGACAGGGGATTTTGAGACCCAGTACTTC.